The source of this TCR beta chain is a study of blood T cell repertoires in COVID-19. Measured with immunoSEQ multiplex PCR; TCRdb has only the in-frame clones, and not every one. Of some 180,000 clones listed, around 90% are singletons. Germline values: CDR1 SEHNR, CDR2 FQNEAQ (reference sequence). Losses at the gene ends were 2 bases for V and 2 bases for J; bases not matched to a gene: 11. There are 19 residues in the CDR3. This clone was counted a single time. The source of this sequence is a man aged 35-49 years with active or convalescent COVID-19. Sequencing was performed on peripheral blood. J is TRBJ1-4 and V is TRBV7-9, with TRBD1 matching 10 bases. The CDR3 here is CASSLRSFGTGVTNEKLFF. The CDR3 bases are TGTGCCAGCAGCTTACGCAGTTTTGGGACAGGGGTGACTAATGAAAAACTGTTTTTT.